The clone carrying this T cell receptor beta chain was seen more than once but under ten times. The data stem from a study of cytomegalovirus exposure and HLA in healthy donors. PCR was performed using 60 Vbeta and 13 Jbeta primers. Sequencing used immunoSEQ multiplex PCR; TCRdb keeps in-frame clones, though not all of them. The sample lists 55,000 to 70,000 clones, 55% to 65% occurring once. Looked up from germline, CDR1 is GTSNPN and CDR2 is SVGIG (reference sequence). The CDR3 is 14 amino acids. V dropped 4 bases and J dropped 5 bases, with 17 bases sitting between them. The chain combines TRBV30 with TRBJ1-2; possibly TRBD1 for D (6 bases). Sequenced input: PBMCs. This clonotype was obtained from a woman between 50 and 59 years old in good health and CMV-seronegative. The CDR3 nucleotides read TGTGCCTGGAACCTATACCGGGACATATATGGCTACACCTTC. This translates into CAWNLYRDIYGYTF.